Listed here are 5 T cell receptor beta chains from one sample, sequenced in a study of persistence of HIV-infected CD4 T cells (dated by TCRdb to 2018 to 2021). TCRbeta repertoires were sequenced from genomic DNA with the immunoSEQ hsTCRB assay version 4 in survey mode. Imported from immuneACCESS, the table was reduced by TCRdb to in-frame sequences with V and J called. These copies leave out some clones; in studies compared against another copy, an unresolved V gene accounts for under half, and the cause of the remainder is not known. The sample table contains 40,000 to 55,000 clones; only one count was recorded for less than 90% of them. Jointly, the top ten make up approximately 0.5% of the sample. No antigen has been assigned to these receptors. Taken with the paper, the label for treatment or condition translates to: suppressive antiretroviral therapy. As a nonspecific positive control representing the CD4+ T cell repertoire, the cells were stimulated with anti-CD3/anti-CD28 magnetic beads. CD4+ T cells that responded were sorted based on upregulation of both CD40 ligand and CD69.

The starting material was CD4+ T cells sorted from PBMCs after approximately 19-hour stimulation, obtained from a patient who received antiretroviral therapy. Explained via the paper, the cell subset or site label denotes: CD40L+CD69+ CD4 T cells responding to anti-CD3/anti-CD28 beads, representing the overall repertoire. The receptors were gathered from an adult woman with HIV who was CMV-seropositive.

The chain is built from TRBV29-1 and TRBJ1-1, with D perhaps TRBD1 (5 bases). From germline, CDR1 is SQVTM and CDR2 ANQGSEA. V was trimmed by 6 bases and J by 5 bases, leaving 22 bases between them. The CDR3 runs to 15 residues. This CDR3 is CSVRDGGGPGTEAFF. CDR3 sequence (DNA): TGCAGCGTGAGGGATGGGGGAGGCCCTGGGACTGAAGCTTTCTTT.

The J gene is TRBJ1-2, the V gene TRBV12-3 or TRBV12-4, with unresolved D. This CDR3 has 12 amino acids. Trimming shortened V by 5 bases and J by 5 bases, and 9 bases separated the two germline ends. The CDR3 DNA follows: TGTGCCAGCAGTACCTTAGAGTATGGCTACACCTTC. Protein: CASSTLEYGYTF.

This clone came up once. The CDR3 region is CAWSVRLLRNEQFF. The CDR3 nucleotides are TGTGCCTGGAGTGTGCGCCTCCTCAGGAATGAGCAGTTCTTC. The gene calls are TRBV30 and TRBJ2-1; the D is unclear. V was cut by 0 bases and J by 7 bases, with 13 bases left in between. CDR3 length: 14 residues. Germline lookup yields CDR1 GTSNPN and CDR2 SVGIG (reference sequence).

V gene TRBV7-3 combines with J gene TRBJ2-2; 8 bases are a match to TRBD2. There are 17 residues in the CDR3. The J segment lost 4 bases and the V segment lost 0 bases, leaving 7 bases of the junction unmatched. Germline loops: CDR1 SGHTA, CDR2 FQGTGA. Written as DNA, the CDR3 is TGTGCCAGCAGCTTAACCCTCGGGGGGGCCGGCACCGGGGAGCTGTTTTTT. Amino acids: CASSLTLGGAGTGELFF.

The chain has TRBV5-6 and TRBJ2-5; tentative D call: TRBD1 (5 bases). V gave up 3 bases and J gave up 5 bases, with 23 bases separating them. This CDR3 has 17 amino acids. Germline V lookup: CDR1 SGHDT, CDR2 YYEEEE. CDR3 loop: CASSYWGRAGIMETQYF. The CDR3 DNA reads TGTGCCAGCAGCTATTGGGGTCGGGCAGGGATAATGGAGACCCAGTACTTC. Based on the CDR3 plus reference TRBV5-6 and TRBJ2-5, the full variable domain is DAGVTQSPTHLIKTRGQQVTLRCSPKSGHDTVSWYQQALGQGPQFIFQYYEEEERQRGNFPDRFSGHQFPNYSSELNVNALLLGDSALYLCASSYWGRAGIMETQYFGPGTRLLVL.